This T cell receptor (beta chain) was identified in a study of T-cell memory formation after mild COVID-19. Whole-study results and caveats: Cross-reactive memory seemingly joined, as some responding clones were found in pre-infection memory. Nothing confirmed that second-wave clones peaking on day 37 were specific for SARS-CoV-2. Whereas later expanders leaned CD4+, clones contracting day 15 to 85 showed a balanced CD4/CD8 makeup.

CDR1 is LNHNV and CDR2 is YYDKDF in the germline V gene (reference sequence). The CDR3 loop spans 16 amino acids. Trimming at V came to 0 bases and at J to 7 bases, leaving 5 bases not matched to a gene. Constant-segment primers and 5'RACE yielded cDNA libraries for TCR alpha and TCR beta, each carrying sample barcodes and UMIs. TCRdb fed the 5' RACE reads into MiXCR, producing one record per CDR3 protein. The sample contains about 470,000 distinct CDR3 sequences, 18% of which appear only once. This clonotype was detected a few times. As yet, its antigen is unknown. This receptor was obtained from an adult woman who had mild COVID-19 (a few samples of this study predate the infection). Cell type and time point are not known. The sample comprised PBMCs or a T cell subset sorted from them (not recorded which). The chain links TRBV15 to TRBJ2-1; 11 bases align to TRBD1. The CDR3 DNA reads as TGTGCCACCAGCAGAGATAGGGACAGGGGGAAGAATGAGCAGTTCTTC. Residues: CATSRDRDRGKNEQFF.